The T cell receptor (beta chain) under discussion was sequenced for a study of identical twins. The CDR3 spans 14 residues. Germline values: CDR1 SEHNR, CDR2 FQNEAQ (reference sequence). TCRdb re-analysed the 5' RACE reads in MiXCR, keeping a single row per CDR3 protein. The repertoire consists of roughly 1.6 million distinct CDR3 sequences, with about 32% occurring once and the leading ten covering about 0.3%. The genes are TRBV7-9 and TRBJ2-5, with a tentative D call TRBD1 (6 bases). The DNA end favors TRBJ2-7, so the J call may be wrong. This clonotype was sampled from a newborn girl in good health. Sequencing input: cord blood. CDR3 coding DNA: TGTGCCAGCAGCTTGATAGGGGGACGCTCCGAGCAGTACTTC. The encoded protein is CASSLIGGRSEQYF.